The clone carrying this T cell receptor (beta chain) was recorded once. Germline V gene lookup returns CDR1 SGHDT and CDR2 YYEEEE. The V and J ends lost 0 bases and 7 bases respectively, with 10 bases between them. The CDR3 contains 14 residues. Per the original methods: Amplification of reference gene primers was used by the study to estimate nucleated cell counts. Sequencing was performed with immunoSEQ multiplex PCR; in TCRdb, only in-frame clones are kept and a portion is missing. The DNA gave D and trimming, while V, J and clone size come from that table. The table includes about 59,000 clones, around 81% detected once. The record originates from a study of blood T cell repertoires in COVID-19. At the level of the study: The samples span acute and convalescent COVID-19 from the United States, Italy and Spain. T cells, B-cell-depleted T cells, or PBMCs supplied cDNA or gDNA.

The sequence derives from a woman older than 75 with acute or convalescent COVID-19. The rearrangement uses TRBV5-6 and TRBJ1-4, with D maybe TRBD1 (6 bases). Sequencing used peripheral blood. The CDR3 sequence: CASSLAGVGEKLFF. DNA of the CDR3: TGTGCCAGCAGCTTGGCAGGGGTCGGTGAAAAACTGTTTTTT.